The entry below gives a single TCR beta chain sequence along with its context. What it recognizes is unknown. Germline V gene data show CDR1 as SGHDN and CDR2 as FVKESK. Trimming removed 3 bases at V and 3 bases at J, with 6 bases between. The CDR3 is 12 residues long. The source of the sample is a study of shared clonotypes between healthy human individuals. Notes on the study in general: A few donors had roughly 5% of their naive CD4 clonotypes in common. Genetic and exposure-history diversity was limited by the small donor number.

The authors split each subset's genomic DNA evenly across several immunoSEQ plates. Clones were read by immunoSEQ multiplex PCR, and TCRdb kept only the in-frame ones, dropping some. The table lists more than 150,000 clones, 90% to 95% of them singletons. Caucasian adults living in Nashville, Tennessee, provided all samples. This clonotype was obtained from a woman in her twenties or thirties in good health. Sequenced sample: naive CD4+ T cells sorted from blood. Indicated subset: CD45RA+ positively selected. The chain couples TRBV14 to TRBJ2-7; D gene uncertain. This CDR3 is CASSQNSYEQYF. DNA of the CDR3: TGTGCCAGCAGCCAGAACAGCTACGAGCAGTACTTC.